The clone carrying this TCR beta chain was found a few times. CDR3 length: 12 amino acids. The ends were cut back, 4 bases at V and 0 bases at J, with 1 base in the middle. Germline CDR1 and CDR2: LGHDT and YNNKEL (reference sequence). This sample was included in a study of tumor-infiltrating lymphocytes in primary liver carcinoma. From around 20-30 mg of unsorted bulk tissue, DNA and RNA were co-extracted together. The template, roughly 0.45 ug total RNA, yielded TCR beta cDNA made with a constant-region primer. Three nested multiplex PCR rounds, a slightly modified ARM-PCR method, built the TCR beta libraries. Use of TRBV1-TRBV30 forward primers with a C-beta reverse primer characterized the first two PCR rounds, which lasted 10 cycles each. TCRdb reprocessed the multiplex PCR reads with MiXCR, giving one entry per CDR3 protein. This table holds about 120,000 distinct CDR3 sequences, about two thirds found once.

The source of this sequence is a woman aged 55 to 70 with primary liver carcinoma and hepatitis B virus infection. The chain joins TRBV3-1 to TRBJ2-4; D is unclear. The sequencing sample was made of tumor-adjacent normal liver tissue. CDR3 amino acids: CASSLAKNIQYF. The DNA of the CDR3 is TGTGCCAGCAGCCTAGCCAAAAACATTCAGTACTTC.